Listed below are T cell receptor beta chains from one sample, sequenced in a study of cytomegalovirus exposure and HLA in healthy donors. Data came from immunoSEQ multiplex PCR; TCRdb stores just in-frame clones and leaves some out. The table shows some 120,000 clones, with about 69% occurring only once. The material sequenced was PBMCs. These receptors came from a woman younger than 35 in good health and CMV-seronegative. The CDR3 runs from the conserved cysteine through the conserved F or W. D genes are given only for firm matches. Not every row has a clone size; where given, it reads once, few, many or a size class.

j_call d_call clone_size v_call cdr3_aa cdr3_nt
TRBJ2-7 . . TRBV27 CASSLEQGIPEQYF TGTGCCAGCAGTTTGGAACAGGGAATCCCCGAGCAGTACTTC
TRBJ1-3 . . TRBV7-9 CASSQGGTGPGNTIYF TGTGCCAGCAGCCAAGGAGGGACGGGTCCTGGAAACACCATATATTTT
TRBJ1-1 . . TRBV18 CASSPRLGMNTEAFF TGTGCCAGCTCACCCAGGTTAGGCATGAACACTGAAGCTTTCTTT
TRBJ1-5 TRBD1 . TRBV5-3 CARSHTTGSPNQPQHF TGTGCCAGAAGCCATACGACAGGGTCCCCCAATCAGCCCCAGCATTTT
TRBJ2-2 TRBD2 . TRBV6-5 CASSYGGTSQGGELFF TGTGCCAGCAGTTACGGGGGGACTAGCCAGGGCGGGGAGCTGTTTTTT
TRBJ1-2 . . TRBV5-5 CASSLQFVGDYGYTF TGTGCCAGCAGCTTGCAATTCGTAGGGGACTATGGCTACACCTTC
TRBJ1-4 . . TRBV6-5 CASTPRSATNEKLFF TGTGCCAGCACCCCCCGTTCTGCAACTAATGAAAAACTGTTTTTT
TRBJ1-4 TRBD1 . TRBV5-1 CASSEHPTGATNEKLFF TGCGCCAGCAGCGAGCACCCCACAGGGGCAACTAATGAAAAACTGTTTTTT
TRBJ2-3 TRBD2 once TRBV7-2 CASSLAGLAGNTQYF TGTGCCAGCAGCTTAGCAGGACTAGCGGGCAATACGCAGTATTTT
TRBJ2-7 . . TRBV5-1 CASSFLPGTHMEQYF TGCGCCAGCAGCTTCCTGCCGGGAACCCACATGGAGCAGTACTTC
TRBJ2-2 . . TRBV27 CASSLYGNRVTGELFF TGTGCCAGCAGTTTATACGGGAACAGAGTCACCGGGGAGCTGTTTTTT
TRBJ1-1 TRBD1 . TRBV9 CASSPVPGQAMNTEAFF TGTGCCAGCAGCCCGGTCCCGGGACAGGCGATGAACACTGAAGCTTTCTTT
TRBJ2-3 . . TRBV27 CASSFETGDTDTQYF TGTGCCAGCAGTTTCGAGACAGGAGACACAGATACGCAGTATTTT